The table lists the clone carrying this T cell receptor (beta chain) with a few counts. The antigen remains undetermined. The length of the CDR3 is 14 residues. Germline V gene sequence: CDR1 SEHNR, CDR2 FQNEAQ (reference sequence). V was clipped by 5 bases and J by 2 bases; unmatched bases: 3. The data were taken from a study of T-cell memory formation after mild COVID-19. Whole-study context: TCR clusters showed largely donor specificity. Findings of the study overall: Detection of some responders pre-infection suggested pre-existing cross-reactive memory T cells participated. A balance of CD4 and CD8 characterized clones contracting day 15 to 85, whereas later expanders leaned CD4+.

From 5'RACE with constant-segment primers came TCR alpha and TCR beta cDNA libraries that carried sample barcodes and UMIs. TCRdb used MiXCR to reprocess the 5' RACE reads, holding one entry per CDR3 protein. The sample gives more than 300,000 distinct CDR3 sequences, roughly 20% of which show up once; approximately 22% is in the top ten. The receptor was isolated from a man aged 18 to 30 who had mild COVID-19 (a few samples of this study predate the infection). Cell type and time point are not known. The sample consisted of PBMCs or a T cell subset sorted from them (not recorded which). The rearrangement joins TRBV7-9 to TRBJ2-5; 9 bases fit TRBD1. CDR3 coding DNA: TGTGCCAGCAGCACGACAGGGGGGCAAGAGACCCAGTACTTC. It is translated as CASSTTGGQETQYF.